Following are 13 T cell receptor beta chains from one sample sequenced in a study of tumor-infiltrating lymphocytes in oesophageal squamous cell carcinoma. TCRdb processed the PCR reads anew with MiXCR; each CDR3 protein has one entry. The sample carries tens of thousands of distinct CDR3 sequences, about two fifths recorded once. Input material: esophageal tumor tissue. These receptors came from a male donor with esophageal squamous cell carcinoma.

This clonotype was seen more than once but under ten times. The missing conserved phenylalanine or tryptophan at the end of this CDR3 makes a read error likely. No DNA is shown, since the ends of the CDR3 on it are uncertain; the CDR3 is the one TCRdb lists. The V and J genes are TRBV7-8 and TRBJ2-7; the listed D gene, TRBD1, was not tested against the DNA. A total of 16 residues make up the CDR3, ends included. Per germline, CDR1 SGHVS and CDR2 FQNEAQ. CDR3 region: CASSLEGGYYGYTFGS.

The chain carries TRBV7-9 and TRBJ2-1; no clear D gene. The assigned J gene may be wrong: the sequence end matches TRBJ2-7 better. The CDR3 runs to 15 residues. The germline V gene has CDR1 SEHNR and CDR2 FQNEAQ (reference sequence). CDR3 in amino acids: CASSRPRILGNEQYF. The DNA for the CDR3 is TGTGCCAGCAGCCGACCCCGAATCTTGGGGAACGAGCAGTACTTC.

Many counts were recorded for this clonotype. The V and J genes are TRBV28 and TRBJ2-7, with D possibly being TRBD1 (5 bases). CDR1 is MDHEN and CDR2 is SYDVKM in the germline V gene. The V end was cut by 4 bases, the J end by 0 bases, with 25 bases between. The CDR3 is made up of 19 amino acids. CDR3 sequence: CASSSLASPYQGPSYEQYF. DNA for the CDR3: TGTGCCAGCAGTTCCCTGGCATCCCCTTATCAGGGCCCCTCCTACGAGCAGTACTTC.

The V and J genes are TRBV7-2 and TRBJ2-3; 8 positions match TRBD1. Germline values: CDR1 SGHTA, CDR2 FQGNSA. This CDR3 spans 13 amino acids. The trim removed 5 bases at V and 7 bases at J, leaving 5 bases unmatched. The CDR3 DNA reads as TGTGCCAGCAGCGCGGACAGGGAATATACGCAGTATTTT. Protein: CASSADREYTQYF.

Notes on this clonotype: Mismatch with germline at one junction end may stem from a read error. The J gene is TRBJ2-7, the V gene TRBV7-3; 11 bases line up with TRBD2. The length of the CDR3 is 17 residues. Germline CDR1 is SGHTA and CDR2 is FQGTGA. The CDR3 nucleotides are TGTGCCAGCAGCGTAACCGGGACTAGCGGATTATCCTACGAGCAGTACTTC. Its translation is CASSVTGTSGLSYEQYF.

By its share, this clonotype is medium-sized. The V gene is TRBV7-3, the J gene TRBJ2-1; possible D gene TRBD2, 6 bases. V lost 5 bases and J 2 bases, leaving 16 bases between the germline ends. Per the germline V gene, CDR1 is SGHTA and CDR2 is FQGTGA. The CDR3 has 16 residues. CDR3 DNA sequence: TGTGCCAGCAGCCTTTTAGCCGGGAGTGCCTACAATGAGCAGTTCTTC. This codes for CASSLLAGSAYNEQFF.

This clonotype showed up just once. The chain has TRBV7-4 and TRBJ2-4; unclear D gene. The J call could be wrong; TRBJ2-7 is a better fit for the DNA end. The germline gives CDR1 SGHVT, CDR2 SQSDAQ. This CDR3 region has 13 residues. Here the CDR3 reads CASSTDNLYEQYF. In DNA form, the CDR3 reads TGTGCCAGCAGCACTGACAATCTTTACGAGCAGTACTTC.

This clonotype ranks as medium-sized (0.01 to 0.1%). The junction and the germline gene differ at one end; a read error may be behind it. The chain links TRBV7-7 to TRBJ2-5, with TRBD1 matching over 8 bases. This CDR3 comprises 14 residues. CDR1 SSHAT and CDR2 FNYEAQ come from the germline V gene (reference sequence). The CDR3 is CASSPTGALETQYF. The CDR3 bases are TGTGCTAGCAGCCCGACAGGGGCCCTCGAGACCCAGTACTTC.

Worth noting for this clonotype: Being one base from a much bigger clone, this may be a read error. CDR3 nucleotide sequence: TGTGCCAGCATGAGGGGGAGCTCCCACAATGAGCAGTTCTTC. Its protein is CASMRGSSHNEQFF. V usage is TRBV2 and J usage is TRBJ2-1; weak D call: TRBD1 (6 bases). CDR1 SNHLY and CDR2 FYNNEI come from the germline V gene. CDR3 size: 14 residues.

In its sample, this clonotype was seen a few times. The chain employs TRBV7-2 and TRBJ2-7, with 7 bases fitting TRBD2. The CDR3 consists of 16 residues. Germline V gives CDR1 SGHTA, CDR2 FQGNSA. The V segment lost 1 base and the J segment 2 bases; nucleotides outside the gene matches: 8. The CDR3 spells CASSLGQAGLPYEQYF. The CDR3 DNA follows: TGTGCCAGCAGCTTAGGACAAGCGGGATTACCCTACGAGCAGTACTTC.

As to this clonotype: Sequence at one end of the junction differs from germline and may be a read error. This chain uses TRBV7-3 with TRBJ2-1; the D is unclear. This CDR3 has 13 residues. CDR1 is SGHTA, CDR2 FQGTGA, per germline. This CDR3 is CASSLTPSETQNF. The CDR3 nucleotides read TGTGCCAGCAGCTTAACCCCCTCGGAGACCCAGAACTTC.

The V call is TRBV7-3, the J call TRBJ2-5; 8 positions match TRBD2. The V segment lost 5 bases and the J segment 5 bases; nucleotides outside the gene matches: 7. The CDR3 sequence is 14 residues long. The V gene's germline CDR1 is SGHTA and CDR2 FQGTGA. The CDR3 is CASSAQGGGETQYF. In DNA form, the CDR3 reads TGTGCCAGCAGCGCCCAAGGCGGGGGGGAGACCCAGTACTTC.

This clonotype has at least ten counts. DNA for the CDR3: TGTGCCAGCAGCTTTCAGGGGTGGGGTGAAAAACTGTTTTTT. It codes for CASSFQGWGEKLFF. V is TRBV5-5 and J is TRBJ1-4; TRBD1 is a possible D gene (6 bases). The CDR3 runs 14 residues. V was shortened by 2 bases and J by 7 bases, with 12 bases between the two germline ends. Germline values: CDR1 SGHKS, CDR2 YYEKEE (reference sequence).